These 26 T cell receptor beta chains were all obtained from the same sample, sequenced in a study of CD8 T cells in ankylosing spondylitis. TCRdb fed the 5' RACE reads into MiXCR, producing one record per CDR3 protein. The top ten hold less than 15% of the sample, which has just over 350,000 distinct CDR3 sequences, 20% to 25% seen once. The sample consisted of blood, either unsorted or a sorted T cell fraction (not recorded which). The receptors come from a male donor with ankylosing spondylitis or in good health (not recorded which).

This clonotype has more than one count but fewer than ten. The CDR3 protein is CASSLGTSGGNVINEQFF. The CDR3 coding sequence is TGTGCCAGCAGCCTCGGGACTAGCGGGGGGAACGTGATCAATGAGCAGTTCTTC. This chain connects TRBV11-2 to TRBJ2-1, with 15 bases aligning to TRBD2. The CDR3 consists of 18 residues. After removal of 5 bases from V and 6 bases from J, the junction contained 11 bases not matched to a gene. CDR1 and CDR2 (germline): SGHAT, FQNNGV. The full variable domain, completed using reference TRBV11-2 and TRBJ2-1, is EAGVAQSPRYKIIEKRQSVAFWCNPISGHATLYWYQQILGQGPKLLIQFQNNGVVDDSQLPKDRFSAERLKGVDSTLKIQPAKLEDSAVYLCASSLGTSGGNVINEQFFGPGTRLTVL.

This chain uses TRBV7-9 with TRBJ2-7; 9 nucleotides match TRBD1. In germline, CDR1 is SEHNR, CDR2 FQNEAQ (reference sequence). With 5 bases clipped from V and 3 bases from J, the junction kept 8 bases outside the gene matches. The CDR3 consists of 15 residues. CDR3 protein: CASSAGGTGNYEQYF. Here the CDR3 DNA reads TGTGCCAGCAGCGCCGGGGGGACAGGGAACTACGAGCAGTACTTC. Filled out from reference TRBV7-9 and TRBJ2-7, the complete variable domain reads DTGVSQNPRHKITKRGQNVTFRCDPISEHNRLYWYRQTLGQGPEFLTYFQNEAQLEKSRLLSDRFSAERPKGSFSTLEIQRTEQGDSAMYLCASSAGGTGNYEQYFGPGTRLTVT.

This clonotype has only a few counts. The chain combines TRBV12-3 or TRBV12-4 with TRBJ1-1; D remains unclear. V lost 4 bases, J lost 11 bases, and 11 bases lay in between. The CDR3 totals 11 residues. CDR3 residues: CASSSGPAAFF. The CDR3 nucleotides are TGTGCCAGCAGTTCCGGGCCCGCGGCTTTCTTT.

This clonotype was counted ten times or more. The chain employs TRBV18 and TRBJ2-3; D gene uncertain. The germline V gene encodes CDR1 KGHSH and CDR2 LQKENI. This CDR3 has 14 amino acids. Trimming removed 4 bases at V and 0 bases at J, with 8 bases between. The CDR3 sequence is CASSLSVSTDTQYF. CDR3 coding DNA: TGTGCCAGCTCACTCAGCGTTAGCACAGATACGCAGTATTTT.

This clonotype turned up a few times. CDR3 sequence reads: CASSSADATGTYEQYF. Written as DNA, the CDR3 is TGTGCCAGCAGCTCAGCAGACGCGACGGGAACCTACGAGCAGTACTTC. This chain links TRBV7-8 with TRBJ2-7, with a possible D match to TRBD2 (5 bases). This CDR3 has 16 residues. In germline, CDR1 is SGHVS, CDR2 FQNEAQ. V lost 4 bases and J 2 bases, leaving 18 bases between the germline ends. The full variable domain, completed using reference TRBV7-8 and TRBJ2-7, is GAGVSQSPRYKVAKRGQDVALRCDPISGHVSLFWYQQALGQGPEFLTYFQNEAQLDKSGLPSDRFFAERPEGSVSTLKIQRTQQEDSAVYLCASSSADATGTYEQYFGPGTRLTVT.

This clonotype was detected a few times. The V gene is TRBV11-2, the J gene TRBJ2-1, with D unresolved. Germline V lookup: CDR1 SGHAT, CDR2 FQNNGV. The V gene lost 5 bases and the J gene lost 4 bases, with 15 bases spanning the gap. CDR3 size: 15 residues. CDR3 DNA sequence: TGTGCCAGCAGCCCCTCCCGCGGCACTTACAATGAGCAGTTCTTC. Amino acid sequence: CASSPSRGTYNEQFF.

This clonotype has only one observation. The chain is built from TRBV14 and TRBJ2-3; a weak D match, TRBD1 (6 bases). Trimming shortened V by 0 bases and J by 4 bases, and 14 bases separated the two germline ends. The CDR3 is made up of 16 amino acids. CDR1 and CDR2 (germline): SGHDN, FVKESK. The CDR3 is CASSQEWGTSADTQYF. CDR3 coding DNA: TGTGCCAGCAGCCAAGAATGGGGGACATCAGCAGATACGCAGTATTTT.

The J gene is TRBJ2-7, the V gene TRBV20-1; the match to TRBD2 covers 11 bases. This CDR3 region has 14 residues. V gave up 6 bases and J gave up 2 bases; unmatched junction bases: 6. Germline CDR1 reads DFQATT; CDR2 reads SNEGSKA (reference sequence). CDR3 in DNA: TGCAGTGCCGGGGGACTAGCGGTGACCTACGAGCAGTACTTC. It translates to CSAGGLAVTYEQYF.

DNA of the CDR3: TGTGCCAGCAGCTTGGATGGGGAAAACATTCAGTACTTC. Its protein product is CASSLDGENIQYF. The V call is TRBV5-6, the J call TRBJ2-4; D is unclear. V was trimmed by 0 bases and J by 5 bases, leaving 6 bases between them. Germline CDR1 reads SGHDT; CDR2 reads YYEEEE. The CDR3 extends over 13 amino acids. Drawing the rest from reference TRBV5-6 and TRBJ2-4, the complete variable domain is DAGVTQSPTHLIKTRGQQVTLRCSPKSGHDTVSWYQQALGQGPQFIFQYYEEEERQRGNFPDRFSGHQFPNYSSELNVNALLLGDSALYLCASSLDGENIQYFGAGTRLSVL.

The chain has TRBV4-1 and TRBJ2-3, with D unresolved. Germline V CDR1 and CDR2: MGHRA, YSYEKL. V was pared by 0 bases and J by 2 bases, with 9 bases between. The CDR3 totals 15 residues. The CDR3 sequence: CASSQEGRPTDTQYF. Here the CDR3 DNA reads TGCGCCAGCAGCCAAGAGGGCCGGCCCACAGATACGCAGTATTTT.

This clonotype was seen more than once but under ten times. This chain links TRBV6-5 with TRBJ1-2, with D hard to call. CDR1 is MNHEY, CDR2 SVGAGI, per germline. This CDR3 has 13 residues. Trimming cost V 2 bases and J 4 bases, with 8 bases left between them. The CDR3 coding sequence is TGTGCCAGCAGTTACGCAGGACTCTATGGCTACACCTTC. This codes for CASSYAGLYGYTF.

This clonotype was seen only a few times. This chain joins TRBV24-1 and TRBJ2-1; 11 bases align to TRBD2. Germline V gene lookup returns CDR1 KGHDR and CDR2 SFDVKD. The CDR3 spans 14 residues. J lost 13 bases, V lost 1 base, and 5 bases had no gene match. Here the CDR3 DNA reads TGTGCCACCAGTGATTTCACTAGCGGGGGAAGTCAGTTCTTC. Translated, it gives CATSDFTSGGSQFF.

This clonotype was counted a few times. Here the CDR3 DNA reads TGTGCCATCAGTGAGTCAGGAGGGTACAACGAGCAGTACTTC. The encoded protein is CAISESGGYNEQYF. The chain joins TRBV10-3 to TRBJ2-7; possibly TRBD2 for D (6 bases). The germline V gene has CDR1 ENHRY and CDR2 SYGVKD. This CDR3 contains 14 residues. The ends were cut back, 0 bases at V and 5 bases at J, with 11 bases in the middle.

This clonotype was found a few times. The CDR3 sequence: CASWGRGSGPSTDTQYF. CDR3 DNA: TGTGCCAGCTGGGGGCGGGGGTCGGGTCCTAGCACAGATACGCAGTATTTT. The genes are TRBV27 and TRBJ2-3, with D perhaps matching TRBD2 (7 bases). V was clipped by 8 bases and J by 0 bases, with 21 bases between them. The CDR3 totals 17 residues. Germline-derived CDR1 and CDR2 are MNHEY and SMNVEV (reference sequence).

The rearrangement uses TRBV10-1 and TRBJ2-3; D is possibly TRBD1 (5 bases). Germline lookup yields CDR1 WNHNN and CDR2 SYGVQD (reference sequence). This CDR3 is built from 15 residues. Trimming removed 3 bases from V and 3 bases from J, with 13 bases in between. CDR3 sequence (DNA): TGCGCCAGCAGTGAATGGATGGGGCGAACAGATACGCAGTATTTT. This gives the protein CASSEWMGRTDTQYF.

The CDR3 sequence is CSALPLGDTEAFF. CDR3 in DNA: TGCAGTGCTCTCCCTTTGGGGGACACTGAAGCTTTCTTT. The J gene is TRBJ1-1, the V gene TRBV20-1; D possibly corresponds to TRBD1 (5 bases). The V end lost 5 bases, the J end lost 3 bases, and 13 bases lay between the germline ends. Germline-derived CDR1 and CDR2 are DFQATT and SNEGSKA (reference sequence). The CDR3 runs 13 residues.

The chain employs TRBV20-1 and TRBJ1-5; D is uncertain. Per the germline V gene, CDR1 is DFQATT and CDR2 is SNEGSKA (reference sequence). The V gene lost 3 bases and the J gene lost 2 bases, with 14 bases spanning the gap. The CDR3 contains 15 residues. Here the CDR3 DNA reads TGCAGTGCTAGGGAAGGGATGTCGGGCAATCAGCCCCAGCATTTT. Protein product: CSAREGMSGNQPQHF.

In its sample, this clonotype was seen once. The CDR3, as DNA: TGTGCCAGCAGTGGGGACAGGGGGCTCTCCTACGAGCAGTACTTC. The encoded protein is CASSGDRGLSYEQYF. The V and J genes are TRBV6-1 and TRBJ2-7, with TRBD1 matching over 12 bases. There are 15 residues in the CDR3. Germline-derived CDR1 and CDR2 are MNHNS and SASEGT. V shed 4 bases and J 0 bases; nucleotides not matched to a gene: 1.

This clonotype showed up just a few times. This chain connects TRBV13 to TRBJ2-2; the match to TRBD2 covers 11 bases. Germline CDR1 and CDR2: PRHDT and FYEKMQ (reference sequence). The CDR3 has 15 amino acids. V was clipped by 4 bases and J by 5 bases; unmatched bases: 3. The CDR3 bases are TGTGCCAGCAGCTCCCGACTAGCGGGGACCGGGGAGCTGTTTTTT. It encodes CASSSRLAGTGELFF.

The chain uses TRBV12-3 or TRBV12-4 and TRBJ1-6; the match to TRBD1 covers 9 bases. There are 15 residues in the CDR3. Germline trimming cut 5 bases from V and 7 bases from J; bases unmatched to any gene: 6. The CDR3 is CASSLGTGTNSPLHF. In DNA form, the CDR3 reads TGTGCCAGCAGTCTCGGGACAGGGACGAATTCACCCCTCCACTTT.

The chain uses TRBV27 and TRBJ2-7; D may correspond to TRBD1 or TRBD2 (6 bases each). Germline V gives CDR1 MNHEY, CDR2 SMNVEV (reference sequence). There are 13 residues in the CDR3. Deletions cut 10 bases from V and 3 bases from J, with 16 bases between. Written as DNA, the CDR3 is TGTGCCACCGGAAGGGGGGCAAGCTACGAGCAGTACTTC. It translates to CATGRGASYEQYF.

The chain is built from TRBV29-1 and TRBJ1-2; no definite D call. Trimming took 6 bases from V and 2 from J, leaving 7 bases between them. Germline V gives CDR1 SQVTM, CDR2 ANQGSEA. This CDR3 has 11 residues. The CDR3 coding sequence is TGCAGCGTCCGGCCCAACTATGGCTACACCTTC. Protein sequence: CSVRPNYGYTF.

The chain is built from TRBV28 and TRBJ2-3, with D perhaps TRBD1 or TRBD2 (5 bases each). The V and J ends lost 5 bases and 4 bases respectively, with 16 bases between them. The germline V gene encodes CDR1 MDHEN and CDR2 SYDVKM. The CDR3 is 15 amino acids. CDR3 in amino acids: CASSPTGTLSDTQYF. The CDR3 nucleotides are TGTGCCAGCAGTCCTACCGGGACGCTGTCAGATACGCAGTATTTT.

This chain links TRBV12-3 or TRBV12-4 with TRBJ2-4; tentative D call: TRBD1 (6 bases). With 4 bases removed from V and 0 bases from J, the gap between germline ends came to 13 bases. CDR3 length: 16 amino acids. The CDR3 region has the DNA TGTGCCAGCAGTTCGTGGACAGAGCTAGCCAAAAACATTCAGTACTTC. This codes for CASSSWTELAKNIQYF.

The chain uses TRBV29-1 and TRBJ2-1, with TRBD1 matching over 10 bases. Germline loops: CDR1 SQVTM, CDR2 ANQGSEA. This CDR3 spans 16 amino acids. V shed 4 bases and J 8 bases; nucleotides not matched to a gene: 14. CDR3 in amino acids: CSVGAGWLGTGDEQFF. The CDR3 DNA follows: TGCAGCGTTGGGGCCGGATGGTTAGGGACAGGGGATGAGCAGTTCTTC.

CDR3 coding DNA: TGTGCCAGCAGCTTAGAGGGCAGCAATGAGCAGTTCTTC. This translates into CASSLEGSNEQFF. The genes are TRBV7-9 and TRBJ2-1, with D uncertain. V was shortened by 1 base and J by 6 bases, with 7 bases between the two germline ends. The CDR3 is made up of 13 amino acids. Germline V lookup: CDR1 SEHNR, CDR2 FQNEAQ (reference sequence).